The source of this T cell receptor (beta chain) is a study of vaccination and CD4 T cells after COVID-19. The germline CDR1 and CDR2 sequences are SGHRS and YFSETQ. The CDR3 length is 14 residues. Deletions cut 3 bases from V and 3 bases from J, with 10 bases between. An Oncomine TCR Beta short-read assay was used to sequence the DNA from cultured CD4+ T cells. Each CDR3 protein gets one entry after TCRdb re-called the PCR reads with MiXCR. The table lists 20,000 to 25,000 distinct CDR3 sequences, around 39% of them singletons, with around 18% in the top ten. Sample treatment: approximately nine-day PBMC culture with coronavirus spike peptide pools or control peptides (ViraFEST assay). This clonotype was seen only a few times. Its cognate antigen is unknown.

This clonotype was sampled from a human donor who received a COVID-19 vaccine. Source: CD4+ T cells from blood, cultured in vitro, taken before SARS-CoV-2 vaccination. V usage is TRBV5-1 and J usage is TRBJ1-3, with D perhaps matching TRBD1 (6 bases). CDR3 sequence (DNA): TGCGCCAGCAGCTGGACAGACCTTGGAAACACCATATATTTT. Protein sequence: CASSWTDLGNTIYF.